This T cell receptor (beta chain) was observed in a study of T cell responses to AZD1222 COVID-19 vaccine. Findings and caveats of the study: The study sampled repertoires only after the peak T cell response.

Pooled samples include second doses given at about 4 or 12 weeks. Assay: immunoSEQ multiplex PCR; the TCRdb copy retains only in-frame clones and omits some. Of some 200,000 clones in the sample, 85% to 95% were seen once. About this clone: Its antigen is unknown.

Germline loops: CDR1 LNHDA, CDR2 SQIVND (reference sequence). The CDR3 is 15 residues long. The ends were cut back, 5 bases at V and 0 bases at J, with 11 bases in the middle. The origin of this receptor is an adult who received the AZD1222 COVID-19 vaccine. The rearrangement joins TRBV19 to TRBJ1-5; D unresolved. Sequenced material: peripheral blood, taken 28 days after the second AZD1222 dose. The CDR3 nucleotides read TGTGCCAGTAGTGATTCGTATGATAGCAATCAGCCCCAGCATTTT. This gives the protein CASSDSYDSNQPQHF.